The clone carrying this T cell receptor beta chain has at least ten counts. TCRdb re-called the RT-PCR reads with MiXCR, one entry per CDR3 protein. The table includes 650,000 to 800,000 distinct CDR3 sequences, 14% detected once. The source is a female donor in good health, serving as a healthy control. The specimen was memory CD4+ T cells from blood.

In nucleotides, the CDR3 is TGTGCCAGCAGCCTCGGACGTCAGAGGAACACTGAAGCTTTCTTT. Its protein product is CASSLGRQRNTEAFF. The V and J genes are TRBV6-5 and TRBJ1-1; D is unclear. CDR3 length equals 15 residues. V lost 6 bases and J 1 base, leaving 15 bases between the germline ends. Germline V gene data show CDR1 as MNHEY and CDR2 as SVGAGI.